This paragraph reports one T cell receptor (beta chain). Its antigen is as yet unknown. CDR3 size: 15 residues. The V segment lost 3 bases and the J segment 9 bases; nucleotides outside the gene matches: 7. Germline V gene lookup returns CDR1 MGHRA and CDR2 YSYEKL. This specimen belongs to a study of graft-versus-host responses after intestinal transplantation. Study in general: Each patient got anti-thymocyte globulin induction, then tacrolimus and steroids for around three years.

Libraries were prepared by immunoSEQ multiplex PCR; TCRdb keeps only in-frame clonotypes and omits some of them. In the table there are 9,500 to 15,000 clones, 93% of which are singletons. Overall study results and limits: GvH clones surfaced in recipient marrow, some emerging earlier in ileum or blood.

The sequencing here drew on PBMCs, taken 109 to 110 days after intestinal transplant. This chain joins TRBV4-1 and TRBJ2-1, with 11 bases fitting TRBD1. This receptor was identified in a human patient who received an intestinal transplant, so some T cells may come from the graft donor. The CDR3 DNA reads TGCGCCAGCAGCCAGCCTGGGACAGGGGGGGGTGAGCAGTTCTTC. Translated, it gives CASSQPGTGGGEQFF.